The present entry profiles one TCR beta chain with its context. This sequence may be a read error, since a much larger clone differs from it by one base. Using its own MiXCR run on the 5' RACE reads, TCRdb lists one record per CDR3 protein. The table records some 1,600,000 distinct CDR3 sequences, around 29% of them present only once. Between the trimmed V and J ends, which lost 6 bases and 6 bases, there was a span of 6 bases. The CDR3 has 11 residues. CDR1 is ENHRY and CDR2 is SYGVKD in the germline V gene. This sample stems from a study of identical twins. The chain recombines TRBV10-3 with TRBJ2-1, with D perhaps TRBD1 (6 bases). The sequencing input was cord blood. The sequence came from a newborn girl in good health. The CDR3 bases are TGTGCCATCAGACAGGGCAATGAGCAGTTCTTC. Translated: CAIRQGNEQFF.